Given below is one T cell receptor (beta chain) in context. Its antigen remains unidentified. Per-base qualities were not stored, and no clone one base away is much larger. There are 13 amino acids in the CDR3, from cysteine to phenylalanine inclusive. The only DNA kept is the CDR3, 39 bases in frame from the first base. V and J are truncated by 8 bases and 5 bases respectively, leaving an intervening sequence of 13 bases. CDR1 and CDR2 are drawn from the germline V gene: SGHTA, FQGTGA. The entry originates in a study of blood T cell repertoires in COVID-19 (dated by TCRdb to the early 2020s). At the level of the whole study: The collaborator samples originated in the United States, Italy and Spain and spanned the acute and convalescent phases of COVID-19. The prospective study material was composed of cDNA or gDNA derived from T cells, B-cell-depleted T cells, or PBMCs. The dataset comprised deeply sampled blood TCRbeta repertoires from subjects exposed to, actively infected with, or recovered from COVID-19. A freely available public database, intended as a resource for researchers studying the immune response to SARS-CoV-2, is where the repertoires were released. The samples were drawn from the first 160 participants of the ongoing ImmuneRACE study and from some 1,300 subjects provided by 6 global collaborators. Sample metadata almost always included a de-identified subject ID, COVID-19 status, age in years and sex. Where available, HLA class I and class II types were obtained from metadata supplied by the sample provider rather than from assay-based typing.

One collaborating source in Seattle enrolled patients while the patients were actively infected and followed the patients over time throughout the course of disease. Each collaborating institution followed its own protocols to collect whole blood in K2EDTA tubes. Collaborator samples were shipped for TCRbeta analysis as frozen whole blood, isolated PBMCs, or DNA extracted from either sample type. The immunoSEQ Assay, a bias-controlled multiplex PCR, was used to amplify TCRbeta CDR3 regions from genomic DNA. For the original study's pipeline: The number of nucleated cells in each sample was estimated from the amplification of reference gene primers within the assay. To quantify the absolute abundance of each unique TCRbeta CDR3 rearrangement, sequence reads were collapsed and filtered. Productive Simpson clonality was computed per sample as the square root of Simpson's diversity index over productive rearrangements. TCRdb holds this immuneACCESS table with in-frame rearrangements only. Some clones are missing; in checked studies, unresolved V genes explain under half, and the rest has no known cause. V, J and clone size were drawn from that table, and D and trimming were deduced from the DNA. This sample comprises more than 95,000 clones, 75% to 90% of them detected only once. The ten largest clones take up around 3.3% of the sample.

The research as a whole found: How much clinical and demographic metadata was included differed by source and by participant, and the metadata was provided uncurated.

The chain couples TRBV7-3 to TRBJ2-1; TRBD1 is perhaps the D gene, given 6 matching bases. Material for sequencing was peripheral blood. The TCR comes from a woman older than 75 with COVID-19, enrolled during active disease. The nucleotide sequence reads as follows: TGTGCCAGCGGGGGCCTGGCTAACAATGAGCAGTTCTTC. This translates into CASGGLANNEQFF.